This TCR beta chain came from a study of blood T cell repertoires in COVID-19. Background on the study: COVID-19 samples, acute and convalescent, were from the United States, Italy and Spain. PBMCs, B-cell-depleted T cells, or T cells provided the cDNA or gDNA that made up the material.

The authors' processing: Amplifying reference gene primers gave estimates of nucleated cell counts. The data were produced by immunoSEQ multiplex PCR, yet TCRdb's version contains in-frame clones alone and is incomplete. V, J and clone size are taken as reported in that table, and D and trimming were inferred from the DNA itself. The sample lists just over 200,000 clones, around 82% occurring once. The CDR3 is made up of 14 amino acids. From germline, CDR1 is GTSNPN and CDR2 SVGIG (reference sequence). Trimming took 0 bases from V and 6 from J, leaving 12 bases between them. The chain is built from TRBV30 and TRBJ2-1, with D perhaps matching TRBD2 (6 bases). This TCR was sampled from a woman aged 70-85 years with acute or convalescent COVID-19. Sequences were obtained from peripheral blood. This chain's CDR3 is CAWSVMSGFNEQFF. CDR3 sequence (DNA): TGTGCCTGGAGTGTAATGAGCGGGTTCAATGAGCAGTTCTTC.